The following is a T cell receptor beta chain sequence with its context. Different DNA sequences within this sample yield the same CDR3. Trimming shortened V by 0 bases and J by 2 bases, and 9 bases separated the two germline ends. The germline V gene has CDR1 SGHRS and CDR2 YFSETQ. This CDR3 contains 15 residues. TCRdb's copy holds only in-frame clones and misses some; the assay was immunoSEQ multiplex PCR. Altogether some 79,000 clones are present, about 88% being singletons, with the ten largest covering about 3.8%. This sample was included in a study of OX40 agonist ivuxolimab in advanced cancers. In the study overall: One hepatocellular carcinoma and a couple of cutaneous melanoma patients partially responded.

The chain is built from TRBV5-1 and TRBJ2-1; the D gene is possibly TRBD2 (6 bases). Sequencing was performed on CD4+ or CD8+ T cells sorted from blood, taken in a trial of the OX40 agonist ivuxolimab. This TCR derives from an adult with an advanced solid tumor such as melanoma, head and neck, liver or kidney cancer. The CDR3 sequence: CASSLGLAAYNEQFF. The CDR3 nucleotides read TGCGCCAGCAGCTTGGGGTTAGCGGCCTACAATGAGCAGTTCTTC.